Below are 18 T cell receptor beta chains sequenced from a single sample in a study of T-cell memory formation after mild COVID-19. TCRdb redid the calling of the 5' RACE reads with MiXCR, one entry per CDR3 protein. The repertoire has some 490,000 distinct CDR3 sequences, around a sixth of them found once; the top ten carry around an eighth. Sequencing used PBMCs or a T cell subset sorted from them (not recorded which). The receptors were gathered from an adult woman who had mild COVID-19 (a few samples of this study predate the infection). Cell type and time point are not known.

This clonotype was seen once. The rearrangement links TRBV12-3 or TRBV12-4 to TRBJ2-7; D may be TRBD1 (6 bases). Trimming stripped 5 bases from V and 7 bases from J, with 12 bases between. This CDR3 contains 12 residues. CDR3 DNA: TGTGCCAGCAGTCACAGGGTTTGGGAGCAGTACTTC. It specifies CASSHRVWEQYF.

This clonotype has only a few counts. The chain couples TRBV4-1 to TRBJ1-2, with 8 nucleotides matching TRBD1. CDR1 and CDR2 (germline): MGHRA, YSYEKL. Trimming removed 3 bases from V and 8 bases from J; junction bases left unmatched: 5. The CDR3 length is 13 residues. The CDR3 sequence is CASSQDRVGGYTF. DNA for the CDR3: TGCGCCAGCAGCCAGGACAGGGTAGGCGGCTACACCTTC.

This clonotype was detected a few times. This chain connects TRBV12-3 or TRBV12-4 to TRBJ2-1; D gene uncertain. V lost 7 bases and J lost 7, with 11 bases in between. The CDR3 runs 12 residues. This CDR3 reads CASTPYGNEQFF. As DNA, the CDR3 is TGTGCCAGCACCCCCTATGGAAATGAGCAGTTCTTC.

The rearrangement links TRBV11-3 to TRBJ2-1, with 8 bases aligning to TRBD2. Germline V CDR1 and CDR2: SGHNT, YENEEA. The CDR3 contains 17 residues. Unmatched junction bases numbered 15, after V lost 3 bases and J lost 8 bases. The CDR3 reads CASSFNTGLAANHEQFF. Written as DNA, the CDR3 is TGTGCCAGCAGCTTCAATACCGGACTAGCTGCTAATCATGAGCAGTTCTTC.

Notes on this clonotype: At one of its ends the junction is not consistent with the germline gene, which may arise from a read error. This chain links TRBV3-1 with TRBJ2-1; D is ambiguous. Germline loops: CDR1 LGHDT, CDR2 YNNKEL (reference sequence). The CDR3 is made up of 14 amino acids. The CDR3 loop is CDSSQSRMGNEQFF. As DNA, the CDR3 is TGTGACAGCAGCCAAAGCAGAATGGGCAATGAGCAGTTCTTC.

The chain has TRBV5-1 and TRBJ2-7; TRBD1 agrees at 10 bases. The J segment lost 4 bases and the V segment lost 2 bases, leaving 9 bases of the junction unmatched. Germline lookup yields CDR1 SGHRS and CDR2 YFSETQ. There are 16 residues in the CDR3. CDR3 protein: CASSFWGTGEMYEQYF. The CDR3 nucleotides are TGCGCCAGCAGCTTCTGGGGGACAGGGGAGATGTACGAGCAGTACTTC.

This clonotype occurred a few times. CDR3 sequence: CASSNRSSGNTIYF. DNA for the CDR3: TGTGCCAGCAGCAACAGGTCATCTGGAAACACCATATATTTT. The rearrangement joins TRBV7-9 to TRBJ1-3, with D possibly matching TRBD1 (5 bases). The CDR3 loop spans 14 amino acids. Trimming shortened V by 5 bases and J by 1 base, and 9 bases separated the two germline ends. Per germline, CDR1 SEHNR and CDR2 FQNEAQ (reference sequence).

Only a few counts were recorded for this clonotype. The rearrangement joins TRBV7-2 to TRBJ2-5; TRBD2 agrees at 10 bases. This CDR3 spans 15 amino acids. The ends lost 4 bases at V and 4 bases at J; junction bases unmatched: 6. Germline CDR1 reads SGHTA; CDR2 reads FQGNSA. In DNA, the CDR3 is TGTGCCAGCAGCTCCAAGCGGGGGGGCCCAGAGACCCAGTACTTC. This codes for CASSSKRGGPETQYF. The entire variable domain, with the rest obtained from reference TRBV7-2 and TRBJ2-5, is as follows: GAGVSQSPSNKVTEKGKDVELRCDPISGHTALYWYRQSLGQGLEFLIYFQGNSAPDKSGLPSDRFSAERTGGSVSTLTIQRTQQEDSAVYLCASSSKRGGPETQYFGPGTRLLVL.

This clonotype has a count of ten or more. The chain recombines TRBV12-3 or TRBV12-4 with TRBJ2-7; 7 bases match TRBD1. Trimming took 6 bases from V and 6 from J; bases not matched to a gene: 20. CDR3 length: 17 residues. The CDR3 loop is CASSPSGDRIRSGEQYF. The CDR3 nucleotides are TGTGCCAGCAGCCCGAGTGGGGACAGAATTCGATCGGGCGAGCAGTACTTC.

The chain links TRBV29-1 to TRBJ2-1; a possible D gene is TRBD2 (7 bases). The CDR3 covers 15 residues. The V gene's germline CDR1 is SQVTM and CDR2 ANQGSEA. V was cut by 5 bases and J by 0 bases, with 14 bases left in between. CDR3 amino acids: CSVRGGLSSYNEQFF. The DNA for the CDR3 is TGCAGCGTTAGGGGGGGGCTGAGCTCCTACAATGAGCAGTTCTTC.

The rearrangement joins TRBV27 to TRBJ2-7; tentative D call: TRBD1 (6 bases). Between the trimmed V and J ends, which lost 5 bases and 4 bases, there was a span of 15 bases. Germline V gene data show CDR1 as MNHEY and CDR2 as SMNVEV (reference sequence). This CDR3 region has 14 residues. CDR3 sequence: CASSPLSQGYEQYF. DNA of the CDR3: TGTGCCAGCAGTCCACTCTCGCAGGGGTACGAGCAGTACTTC.

This clonotype has ten or more counts. This chain links TRBV7-2 with TRBJ2-5; 8 bases are shared with TRBD1. This CDR3 has 16 residues. Germline V gene data show CDR1 as SGHTA and CDR2 as FQGNSA. V was pared by 5 bases and J by 1 base, with 9 bases of the junction left unmatched. The chain's CDR3 is CASSEIDRGVQETQYF. CDR3 DNA sequence: TGTGCCAGCAGCGAAATCGACAGGGGTGTCCAAGAGACCCAGTACTTC.

This clonotype has a handful of counts. The chain recombines TRBV19 with TRBJ1-1; perhaps TRBD1 as D (5 bases). V lost 7 bases, J lost 4 bases, and 16 bases lay in between. Germline CDR1 is LNHDA and CDR2 is SQIVND (reference sequence). The CDR3 length is 14 residues. The CDR3: CASTPSRGGTEAFF. The CDR3 DNA reads TGTGCCAGTACCCCATCAAGGGGAGGCACTGAAGCTTTCTTT.

This clonotype was observed a few times. This chain uses TRBV11-2 with TRBJ1-1, with TRBD1 matching over 7 bases. Germline V gives CDR1 SGHAT, CDR2 FQNNGV. CDR3 length equals 16 residues. V lost 6 bases to trimming and J lost 5 bases; unmatched junction nucleotides: 15. This CDR3 reads CASRAQGRGYRTEAFF. CDR3 coding DNA: TGTGCCAGCAGAGCTCAGGGCAGGGGGTATAGAACTGAAGCTTTCTTT.

This clonotype has just a few counts. This rearrangement joins TRBV9 to TRBJ2-7; TRBD1 matches 10 bases. The ends lost 1 base at V and 5 bases at J; junction bases unmatched: 3. The V gene's germline CDR1 is SGDLS and CDR2 YYNGEE. This CDR3 spans 14 amino acids. CDR3 DNA sequence: TGTGCCAGCAGCGTAAGACAGGGGGCTAACGAGCAGTACTTC. Protein: CASSVRQGANEQYF.

This clonotype was observed a handful of times. The genes are TRBV2 and TRBJ2-1; D not certain. The germline V gene has CDR1 SNHLY and CDR2 FYNNEI. The CDR3 loop spans 14 amino acids. Trimming shortened V by 4 bases and J by 7 bases, and 14 bases separated the two germline ends. CDR3 in amino acids: CASSAELDPNEQFF. The CDR3 region has the DNA TGTGCCAGCAGTGCCGAACTCGATCCAAATGAGCAGTTCTTC.

The V gene is TRBV5-6, the J gene TRBJ1-4; possibly TRBD1 for D (5 bases). The CDR3 runs to 17 residues. The germline CDR1 and CDR2 sequences are SGHDT and YYEEEE. V was trimmed by 3 bases and J by 0 bases, leaving 15 bases between them. This CDR3 reads CASSWSGTAATNEKLFF. In nucleotides, the CDR3 is TGTGCCAGCAGCTGGTCCGGGACGGCGGCAACTAATGAAAAACTGTTTTTT. The full variable domain, in which reference TRBV5-6 and TRBJ1-4 provide the parts outside the CDR3, is DAGVTQSPTHLIKTRGQQVTLRCSPKSGHDTVSWYQQALGQGPQFIFQYYEEEERQRGNFPDRFSGHQFPNYSSELNVNALLLGDSALYLCASSWSGTAATNEKLFFGSGTQLSVL.

This rearrangement joins TRBV20-1 to TRBJ1-1, with D uncertain. Trimming took off 1 base at V and 4 bases at J, with 7 bases between the two ends. The CDR3 has 12 amino acids. The germline V gene encodes CDR1 DFQATT and CDR2 SNEGSKA (reference sequence). CDR3 sequence reads: CSARVGSTEAFF. The CDR3 DNA reads TGCAGTGCTAGAGTGGGGAGCACTGAAGCTTTCTTT.